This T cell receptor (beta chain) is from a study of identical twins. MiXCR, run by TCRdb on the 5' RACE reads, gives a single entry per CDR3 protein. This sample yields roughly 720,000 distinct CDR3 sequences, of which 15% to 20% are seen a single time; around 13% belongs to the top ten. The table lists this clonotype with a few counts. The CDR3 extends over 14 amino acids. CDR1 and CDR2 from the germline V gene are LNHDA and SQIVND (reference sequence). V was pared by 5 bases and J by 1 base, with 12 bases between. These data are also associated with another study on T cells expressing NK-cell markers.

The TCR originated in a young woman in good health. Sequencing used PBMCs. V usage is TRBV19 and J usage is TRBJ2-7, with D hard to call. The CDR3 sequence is CASSPRVASYEQYF. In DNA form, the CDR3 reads TGTGCCAGTAGTCCAAGGGTAGCATCCTACGAGCAGTACTTC.